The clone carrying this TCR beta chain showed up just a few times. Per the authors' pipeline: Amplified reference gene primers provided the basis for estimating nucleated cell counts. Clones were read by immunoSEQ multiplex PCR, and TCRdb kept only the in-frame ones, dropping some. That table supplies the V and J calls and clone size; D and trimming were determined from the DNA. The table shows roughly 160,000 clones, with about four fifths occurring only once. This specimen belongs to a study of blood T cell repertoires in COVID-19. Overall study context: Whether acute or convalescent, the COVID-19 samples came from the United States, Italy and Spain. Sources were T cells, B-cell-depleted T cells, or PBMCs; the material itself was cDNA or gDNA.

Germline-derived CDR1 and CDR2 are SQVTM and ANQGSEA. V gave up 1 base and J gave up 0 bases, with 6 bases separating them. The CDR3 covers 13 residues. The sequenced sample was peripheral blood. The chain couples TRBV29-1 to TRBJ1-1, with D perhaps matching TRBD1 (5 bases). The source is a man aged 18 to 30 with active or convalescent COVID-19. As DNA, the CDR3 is TGCAGCGTTGAAGGACAGATGAACACTGAAGCTTTCTTT. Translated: CSVEGQMNTEAFF.